The rows below give T cell receptor beta chains drawn from one sample of a study of sequential checkpoint blockade in melanoma. Profiled with immunoSEQ multiplex PCR; TCRdb holds only in-frame clones, not every one. The sample lists about 2,500 clones, approximately 22% occurring once. The sample was tumor tissue (inferred from file names), taken from a patient given nivolumab and ipilimumab in sequence. The receptors come from a human donor with melanoma. Both conserved end residues are part of each CDR3. A D gene is named only where the DNA matches it firmly. Clone size is not always given. Where it is, it says once, few, many or a class for expanded clones.

abundance	v_gene	d_gene	j_gene	CDR3nt	CDR3aa
many	TRBV11-3	NA	TRBJ2-7	TGTGCCAGCAGCTTGGTGGCGGGCTCCTACGAGCAGTACTTC	CASSLVAGSYEQYF
many	TRBV23-1	NA	TRBJ2-5	TGCGCCAGCAGCCTCGGAGGGGAAAAGACCCAGTACTTC	CASSLGGEKTQYF
NA	TRBV6-8	TRBD1	TRBJ1-3	TGTGCCAGCAGTGTTACAGGGGAAGGTGGAAACACCATATATTTT	CASSVTGEGGNTIYF
NA	TRBV19	TRBD1	TRBJ1-6	TGTGCCAGTAGTATCGGACAGGGCCAGGGGGCCCTCCACTTT	CASSIGQGQGALHF
NA	TRBV9	NA	TRBJ2-5	TGTGCCAGCAGCGTTGGGGGGAGAAAGACCCAGTACTTC	CASSVGGRKTQYF
medium-sized	TRBV11-3	NA	TRBJ2-3	TGTGCCAGCAGCCCTCTAGGCGGGTCGCTTAGGACAGATACGCAGTATTTT	CASSPLGGSLRTDTQYF
medium-sized	TRBV11-3	NA	TRBJ1-1	TGTGCCAGCAGCGGAGAGCAGGGGCCCGGGACTGAAGCTTTCTTT	CASSGEQGPGTEAFF
many	TRBV11-3	TRBD1	TRBJ1-5	TGTGCCAGCAGCGCCCGGACAGGGTATCAGCCCCAGCATTTT	CASSARTGYQPQHF
few	TRBV19	NA	TRBJ1-1	TGTGCCAGTAGTACATACTCGGGACTAATCACTGAAGCTTTCTTT	CASSTYSGLITEAFF
NA	TRBV28	TRBD1	TRBJ1-2	TGTGCCAGCAGTTTACAGGACAGGGGCCTCTATGGCTACACCTTC	CASSLQDRGLYGYTF
NA	TRBV30	NA	TRBJ2-6	TGTGCCTGGAATTTGGGAGATCGGGGCTCTGGGGCCAACGTCCTGACTTTC	CAWNLGDRGSGANVLTF
NA	TRBV19	NA	TRBJ1-6	TGTGCCAGTAGTATGTTCGGTGAACTTTCACCCCTCCACTTT	CASSMFGELSPLHF
few	TRBV15	NA	TRBJ2-4	TGTGCCACCAGCACACTAGGGGGGGCCAAAAACATTCAGTACTTC	CATSTLGGAKNIQYF
medium-sized	TRBV6-8	TRBD2	TRBJ2-1	TGTGCCAGCAGAGTAGCGGGAGGGGTTTACAATGAGCAGTTCTTC	CASRVAGGVYNEQFF
NA	TRBV19	NA	TRBJ1-5	TGTGCCAGTAGTATAGGGGGACGGGATCAGCCCCAGCATTTT	CASSIGGRDQPQHF
NA	TRBV6-8	NA	TRBJ1-5	TGTGCCAGCAGCGCAAGGATCCCGGGACAACTTAGCAATCAGCCCCAGCATTTT	CASSARIPGQLSNQPQHF
few	TRBV19	NA	TRBJ1-4	TGTGCCAGTAGTCCCGGGGCGAGGGCTAATGAAAAACTGTTTTTT	CASSPGARANEKLFF
NA	TRBV11-3	NA	TRBJ2-7	TGTGCCAGCAGCTCTAGGGGCAGGGGGGACTACGAGCAGTACTTC	CASSSRGRGDYEQYF
many	TRBV11-3	NA	TRBJ1-5	TGTGCCAGCAGCTTGTCCGATGGTAGCGGTCAGCCCCAGCATTTT	CASSLSDGSGQPQHF
NA	TRBV6-8	NA	TRBJ2-1	TGTGCCAGCAATAACGGAGCTGGCTACAATGAGCAGTTCTTC	CASNNGAGYNEQFF
many	TRBV11-3	TRBD1	TRBJ1-2	TGTGCCAGCAGCCCTCCGGGACAGGGGCCTCGCGACACCTTC	CASSPPGQGPRDTF
NA	TRBV4-1	NA	TRBJ1-2	TGCGCCAGCAGTCTTGACAGCCCTAACTATGGCTACACCTTC	CASSLDSPNYGYTF
NA	TRBV10-2	TRBD1	TRBJ2-7	TGCGCCAGCTCACAGGGGGCGCGCGAGCAGTACTTC	CASSQGAREQYF
medium-sized	TRBV6-8	TRBD2	TRBJ2-2	TGTGCCAGCACCACCCATCTAGCGGAGCTCCCCGGGGAGCTGTTTTTT	CASTTHLAELPGELFF
many	TRBV9	NA	TRBJ2-7	TGTGCCAGCAGTACGGGGACCTACGAGCAGTACTTC	CASSTGTYEQYF
NA	TRBV6-8	NA	TRBJ1-3	TGTGCCAGCAGTCCGCCTACAAGGATAGGAAACACCATATATTTT	CASSPPTRIGNTIYF
medium-sized	TRBV10-3	NA	TRBJ1-4	TGTGCCATCAGTGAGTCGGGCGGCCCGAATGAAAAACTGTTTTTT	CAISESGGPNEKLFF
NA	TRBV19	NA	TRBJ2-2	TGTGCCAGTAGTATTGCAGGGCGGGTGTACACCGGGGAGCTGTTTTTT	CASSIAGRVYTGELFF
many	TRBV11-3	TRBD1	TRBJ1-5	TGTGCCAGCAGCCCTACAGGGGGAGGTAATCAGCCCCAGCATTTT	CASSPTGGGNQPQHF
NA	TRBV29-1	NA	TRBJ2-2	TGCAGCGTTGTCGAGGTGAACACCGGGGAGCTGTTTTTT	CSVVEVNTGELFF
medium-sized	TRBV11-3	TRBD1	TRBJ1-1	TGTGCCAGCAGCGGGGGGGACAGGAACACTGAAGCTTTCTTT	CASSGGDRNTEAFF